This TCR beta chain comes out of a study of CD8+CD57+ T cells in acquired aplastic anemia. About the study: The mean DNA yield obtained from sorted CD4+ and CD8+ cells came to approximately 3 ug.

Profiling that covered TCR beta VDJ and CDR3 relied on genomic DNA as its template. TCRdb ran MiXCR on the reads and lists one entry per CDR3 protein. The table lists around 500,000 distinct CDR3 sequences, around 30% of them singletons. This clonotype was counted a few times. As yet, its antigen is unknown. All sequencing subjects had displayed CD8+CD57+ cell expansion on flow cytometry. Overall study results and limits: Both patients and controls carried the same twenty-nine CD8+ CDR3 sequences. CD8+ Simpson's diversity showed no significant patient-control difference.

Trimming cost V 7 bases and J 0 bases; bases outside gene matches: 5. The CDR3 totals 15 residues. Germline CDR1 SGHAT, CDR2 FQDESV (reference sequence). The V gene is TRBV11-1, the J gene TRBJ2-1; 8 bases map to TRBD2. The TCR was taken from a human donor with aplastic anemia. Sequencing was done on a sample of sorted CD4+, CD8+, or CD8+CD57+ T cells (not recorded which) from PBMCs. The chain's CDR3 is CASTIAGSSYNEQFF. CDR3 coding DNA: TGTGCCAGCACCATAGCGGGAAGCTCCTACAATGAGCAGTTCTTC.